This entry features one T cell receptor beta chain sequence. As yet, its antigen is unknown. The sample comes from a study of cytomegalovirus exposure and HLA in healthy donors. The trim removed 6 bases at V and 7 bases at J, leaving 8 bases unmatched. CDR1 and CDR2 (germline): SGDLS, YYNGEE. CDR3 length equals 14 residues. Study findings and constraints: Rare TCR sequences dominated, though some public TCRs recurred in many donors.

60 Vbeta and 13 Jbeta primers were used in PCR. The protocol was immunoSEQ multiplex PCR, while the TCRdb copy is restricted to in-frame clones and leaves out a portion. Of about 190,000 clones listed, nearly 80% are singletons. The sequencing sample was made of PBMCs. The rearrangement links TRBV9 to TRBJ2-2, with 8 bases fitting TRBD1. This TCR was sampled from a woman in her 30s in good health and CMV-seropositive. The CDR3: CASIQGASSGELFF. In DNA form, the CDR3 reads TGTGCCAGCATCCAGGGGGCTTCAAGCGGGGAGCTGTTTTTT. The full variable domain, in which reference TRBV9 and TRBJ2-2 provide the parts outside the CDR3, is DSGVTQTPKHLITATGQRVTLRCSPRSGDLSVYWYQQSLDQGLQFLIQYYNGEERAKGNILERFSAQQFPDLHSELNLSSLELGDSALYFCASIQGASSGELFFGEGSRLTVL.